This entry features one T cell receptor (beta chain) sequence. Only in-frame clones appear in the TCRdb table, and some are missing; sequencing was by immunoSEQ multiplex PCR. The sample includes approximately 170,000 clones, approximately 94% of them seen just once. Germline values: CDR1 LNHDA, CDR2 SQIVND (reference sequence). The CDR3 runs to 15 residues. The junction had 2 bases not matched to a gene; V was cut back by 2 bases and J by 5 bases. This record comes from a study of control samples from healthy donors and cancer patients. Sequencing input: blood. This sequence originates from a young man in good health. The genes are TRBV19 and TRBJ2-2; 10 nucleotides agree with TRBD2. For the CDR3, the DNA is TGTGCCAGTAGTATATATAGCGGGGGGACCGGGGAGCTGTTTTTT. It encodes CASSIYSGGTGELFF.